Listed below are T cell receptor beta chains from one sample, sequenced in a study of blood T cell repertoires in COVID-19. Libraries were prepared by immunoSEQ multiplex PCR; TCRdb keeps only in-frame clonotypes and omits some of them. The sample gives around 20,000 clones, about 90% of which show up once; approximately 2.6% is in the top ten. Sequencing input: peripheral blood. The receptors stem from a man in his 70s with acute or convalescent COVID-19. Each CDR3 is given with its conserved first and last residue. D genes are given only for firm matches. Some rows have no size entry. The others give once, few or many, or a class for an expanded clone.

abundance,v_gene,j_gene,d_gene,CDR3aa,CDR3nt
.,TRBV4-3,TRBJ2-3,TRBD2,CASSQVVVARGAGSADTQYF,TGCGCCAGCAGCCAAGTAGTTGTAGCTAGAGGAGCGGGATCGGCAGATACGCAGTATTTT
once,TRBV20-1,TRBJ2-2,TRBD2,CSASRAGGPDGELFF,TGCAGTGCTAGTAGGGCGGGAGGGCCGGACGGGGAGCTGTTTTTT
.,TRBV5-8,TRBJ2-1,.,CASSLLFGRSSYNEQFF,TGTGCCAGCAGCCTTCTCTTTGGCCGCAGCTCCTACAATGAGCAGTTCTTC
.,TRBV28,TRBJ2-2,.,CASSYPSATNTGELFF,TGTGCCAGCAGTTACCCTAGCGCGACGAACACCGGGGAGCTGTTTTTT
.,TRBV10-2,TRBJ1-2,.,CASRDNLANYGYTF,TGCGCCAGCAGGGACAACCTAGCTAACTATGGCTACACCTTC
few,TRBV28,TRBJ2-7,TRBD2,CASTTSGSSYEQYF,TGTGCCAGCACCACTAGCGGGAGCTCCTACGAGCAGTACTTC
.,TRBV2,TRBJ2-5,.,CASSDLPTGTQYF,TGTGCCAGCAGTGATCTACCCACTGGGACCCAGTACTTC
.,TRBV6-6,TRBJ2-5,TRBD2,CASGTRGVRETQYF,TGTGCCAGCGGGACTAGGGGCGTTCGGGAGACCCAGTACTTC
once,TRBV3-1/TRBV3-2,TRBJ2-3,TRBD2,CASNHLSGGLTDTQYF,TGTGCCAGCAACCATCTTAGCGGGGGGCTCACAGATACGCAGTATTTT
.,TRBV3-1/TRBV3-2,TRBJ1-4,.,CASSLTGGPGEKLFF,TGTGCCAGCAGCCTGACGGGGGGCCCTGGTGAAAAACTGTTTTTT
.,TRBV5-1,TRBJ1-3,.,CASSATGTAGNTIYF,TGCGCCAGCAGCGCGACAGGAACTGCTGGAAACACCATATATTTT
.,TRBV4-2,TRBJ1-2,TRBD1,CASSPDRDYGYTF,TGTGCCAGCAGCCCTGACAGGGATTATGGCTACACCTTC
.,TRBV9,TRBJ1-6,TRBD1,CASSVTNRGTGNSPLHF,TGTGCCAGCAGCGTAACTAACAGGGGGACCGGTAATTCACCCCTCCACTTT